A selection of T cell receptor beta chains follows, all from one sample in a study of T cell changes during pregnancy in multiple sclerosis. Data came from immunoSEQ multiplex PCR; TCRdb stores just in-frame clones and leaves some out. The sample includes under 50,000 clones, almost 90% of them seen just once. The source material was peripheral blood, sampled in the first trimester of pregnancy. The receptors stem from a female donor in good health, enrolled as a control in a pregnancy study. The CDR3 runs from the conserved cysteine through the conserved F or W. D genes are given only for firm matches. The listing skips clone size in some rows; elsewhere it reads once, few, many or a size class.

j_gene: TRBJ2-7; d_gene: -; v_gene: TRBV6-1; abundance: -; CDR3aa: CASSEARGGAYEQYF; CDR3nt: TGTGCCAGCAGTGAAGCTAGGGGGGGGGCCTACGAGCAGTACTTC
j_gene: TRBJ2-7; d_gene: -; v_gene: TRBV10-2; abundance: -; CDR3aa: CASSGVRGSEQYF; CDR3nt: TGCGCCAGCAGTGGGGTCAGGGGTAGCGAGCAGTACTTC
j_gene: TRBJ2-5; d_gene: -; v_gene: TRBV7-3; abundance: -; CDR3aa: CASSESGGVQETQYF; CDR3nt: TGTGCCAGCAGCGAATCAGGAGGGGTCCAAGAGACCCAGTACTTC
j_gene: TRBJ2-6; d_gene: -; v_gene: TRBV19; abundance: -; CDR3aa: CASNRAGANVLTF; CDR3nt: TGTGCCAGTAACCGGGCTGGGGCCAACGTCCTGACTTTC
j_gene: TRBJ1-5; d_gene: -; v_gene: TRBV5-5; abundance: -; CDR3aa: CASSLTVGLGQPQHF; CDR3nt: TGTGCCAGCAGCTTGACTGTGGGGCTGGGTCAGCCCCAGCATTTT
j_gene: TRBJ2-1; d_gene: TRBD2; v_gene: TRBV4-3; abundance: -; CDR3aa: CASSQDAGRAWDEQFF; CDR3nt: TGCGCCAGCAGCCAAGACGCGGGGAGGGCCTGGGATGAGCAGTTCTTC
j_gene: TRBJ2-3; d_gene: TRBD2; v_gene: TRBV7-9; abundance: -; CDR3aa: CASSLGLAADTQYF; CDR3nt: TGTGCCAGCAGCTTAGGCCTAGCGGCAGATACGCAGTATTTT
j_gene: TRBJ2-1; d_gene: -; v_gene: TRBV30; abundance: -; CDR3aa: CAWSAGYGNEQFF; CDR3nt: TGTGCCTGGAGCGCGGGATACGGCAATGAGCAGTTCTTC
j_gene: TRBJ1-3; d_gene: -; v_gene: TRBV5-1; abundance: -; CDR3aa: CASSLDSRLGNTIYF; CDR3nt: TGCGCCAGCAGCTTGGACTCGCGGCTGGGAAACACCATATATTTT
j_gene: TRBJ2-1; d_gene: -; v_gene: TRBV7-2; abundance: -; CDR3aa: CASSPPGTSYNEQFF; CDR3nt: TGTGCCAGCAGCCCACCCGGGACTTCCTACAATGAGCAGTTCTTC
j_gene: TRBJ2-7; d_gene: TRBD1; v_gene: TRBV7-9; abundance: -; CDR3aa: CASSPRTGAKVNEQYF; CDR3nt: TGTGCCAGCAGCCCCAGGACAGGGGCGAAAGTAAACGAGCAGTACTTC
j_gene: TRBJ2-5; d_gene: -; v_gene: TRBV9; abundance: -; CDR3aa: CASSVNWVSGETQYF; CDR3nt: TGTGCCAGCAGCGTAAACTGGGTCTCGGGGGAGACCCAGTACTTC
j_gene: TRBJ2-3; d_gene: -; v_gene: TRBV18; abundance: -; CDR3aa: CASSPPTVWAQYF; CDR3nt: TGTGCCAGCTCACCACCGACAGTGTGGGCGCAGTATTTT
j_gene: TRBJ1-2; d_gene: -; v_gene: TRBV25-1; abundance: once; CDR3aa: CASTGTGFNYGYTF; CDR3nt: TGTGCCAGCACCGGTACAGGGTTCAACTATGGCTACACCTTC
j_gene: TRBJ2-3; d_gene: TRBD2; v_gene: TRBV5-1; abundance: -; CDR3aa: CASSLGLAGADTQYF; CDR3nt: TGCGCCAGCAGCTTGGGGCTAGCGGGAGCAGATACGCAGTATTTT
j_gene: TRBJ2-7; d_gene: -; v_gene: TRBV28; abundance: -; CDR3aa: CASSAMSSSYF; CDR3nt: TGTGCCAGCAGTGCAATGTCCAGTAGCTACTTC
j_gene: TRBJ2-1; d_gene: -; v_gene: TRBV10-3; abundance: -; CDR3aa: CAISDLTRGEQFF; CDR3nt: TGTGCCATCAGTGACCTGACTAGGGGCGAGCAGTTCTTC
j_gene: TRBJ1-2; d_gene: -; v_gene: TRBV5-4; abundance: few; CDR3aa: CASSFLDRGNYGYTF; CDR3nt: TGTGCCAGCAGCTTTCTGGACAGAGGAAACTATGGCTACACCTTC
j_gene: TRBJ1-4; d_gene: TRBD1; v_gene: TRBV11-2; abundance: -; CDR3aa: CASSPRAGGEKLFF; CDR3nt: TGTGCCAGCAGCCCCCGCGCAGGGGGCGAAAAACTGTTTTTT
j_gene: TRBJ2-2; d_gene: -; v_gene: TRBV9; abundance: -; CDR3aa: CASSVAGTNTGELFF; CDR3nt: TGTGCCAGCAGCGTGGCAGGAACGAACACCGGGGAGCTGTTTTTT
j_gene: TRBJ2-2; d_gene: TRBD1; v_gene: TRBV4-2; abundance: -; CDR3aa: CASSQEQGWITGELFF; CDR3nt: TGTGCCAGCAGCCAAGAACAGGGGTGGATAACCGGGGAGCTGTTTTTT
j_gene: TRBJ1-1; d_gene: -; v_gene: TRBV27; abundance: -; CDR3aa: CASSRVLNTEAFF; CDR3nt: TGTGCCAGCAGTCGGGTCCTTAACACTGAAGCTTTCTTT
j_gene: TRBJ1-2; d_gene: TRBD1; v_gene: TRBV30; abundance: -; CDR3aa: CAWAGQGLGYTF; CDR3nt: TGTGCCTGGGCCGGACAGGGCTTGGGCTACACCTTC
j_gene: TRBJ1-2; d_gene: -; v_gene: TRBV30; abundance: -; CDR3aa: CAWSVRDGYTF; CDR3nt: TGTGCCTGGAGTGTACGGGATGGCTACACCTTC
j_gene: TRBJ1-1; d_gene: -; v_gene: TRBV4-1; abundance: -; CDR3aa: CASSQDRGFPNTEAFF; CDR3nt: TGCGCCAGCAGCCAAGATCGAGGCTTCCCGAACACTGAAGCTTTCTTT
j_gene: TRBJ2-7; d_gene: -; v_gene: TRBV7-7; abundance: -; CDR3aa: CASSLAIYEQYF; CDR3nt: TGTGCTAGCAGCTTAGCTATTTACGAGCAGTACTTC
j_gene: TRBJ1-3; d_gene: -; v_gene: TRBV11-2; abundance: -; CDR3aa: CASSLQQGGGNTIYF; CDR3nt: TGTGCCAGCAGCTTACAACAGGGTGGCGGAAACACCATATATTTT
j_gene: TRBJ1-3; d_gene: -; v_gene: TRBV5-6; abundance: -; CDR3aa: CASSLGGTKGNTIYF; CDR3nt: TGTGCCAGCAGCTTGGGTGGGACAAAAGGAAACACCATATATTTT
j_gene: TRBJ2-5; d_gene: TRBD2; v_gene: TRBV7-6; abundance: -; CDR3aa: CASSRATSGGGSPETQYF; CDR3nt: TGTGCCAGCAGCCGGGCCACTAGCGGGGGGGGATCCCCAGAGACCCAGTACTTC
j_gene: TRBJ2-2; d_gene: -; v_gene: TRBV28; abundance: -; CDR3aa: CASSRDSAGELFF; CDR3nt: TGTGCCAGCAGTAGGGACTCTGCGGGGGAGCTGTTTTTT
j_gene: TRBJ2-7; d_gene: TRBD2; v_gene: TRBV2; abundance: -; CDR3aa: CASRRLTSGRNEQYF; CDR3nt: TGTGCCAGCAGGAGATTGACTAGCGGGAGGAACGAGCAGTACTTC
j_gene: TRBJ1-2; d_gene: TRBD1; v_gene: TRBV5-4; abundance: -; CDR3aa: CASSPGAAGGRGGYTF; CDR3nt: TGTGCCAGCAGCCCCGGGGCAGCAGGGGGCCGGGGTGGCTACACCTTC
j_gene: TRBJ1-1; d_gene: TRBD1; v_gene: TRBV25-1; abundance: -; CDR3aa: CASSESPGTGETEAFF; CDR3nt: TGTGCCAGCAGTGAATCCCCGGGGACAGGGGAAACTGAAGCTTTCTTT
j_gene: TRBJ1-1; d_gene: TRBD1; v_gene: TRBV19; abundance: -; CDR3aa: CASSILGTGGTEAFF; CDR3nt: TGTGCCAGTAGTATTCTTGGGACAGGGGGGACTGAAGCTTTCTTT
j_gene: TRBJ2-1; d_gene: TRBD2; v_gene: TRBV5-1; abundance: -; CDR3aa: CASSLNLAETYNEQFF; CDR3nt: TGCGCCAGCAGCTTGAACCTAGCGGAGACATACAATGAGCAGTTCTTC
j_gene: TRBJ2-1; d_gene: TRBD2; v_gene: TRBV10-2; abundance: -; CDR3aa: CASSDPLGTSGGYNEQFF; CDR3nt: TGCGCCAGCAGTGACCCCCTTGGGACTAGCGGGGGATACAATGAGCAGTTCTTC
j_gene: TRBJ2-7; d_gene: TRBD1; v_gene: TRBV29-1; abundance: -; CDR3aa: CSVWTGASYEQYF; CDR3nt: TGCAGCGTATGGACAGGGGCTTCCTACGAGCAGTACTTC
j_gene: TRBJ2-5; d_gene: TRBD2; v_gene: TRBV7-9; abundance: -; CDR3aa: CASSLGRLAGDQETQYF; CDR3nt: TGTGCCAGCAGCTTAGGGCGGCTAGCGGGGGATCAAGAGACCCAGTACTTC
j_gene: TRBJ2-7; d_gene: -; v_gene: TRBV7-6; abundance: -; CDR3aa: CASSQYYDSEAEQYF; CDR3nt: TGTGCCAGCAGCCAGTACTACGACTCAGAGGCCGAGCAGTACTTC
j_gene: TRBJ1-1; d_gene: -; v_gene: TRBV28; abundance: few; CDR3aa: CASSFWEKANTEAFF; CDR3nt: TGTGCCAGCAGTTTTTGGGAGAAAGCGAACACTGAAGCTTTCTTT
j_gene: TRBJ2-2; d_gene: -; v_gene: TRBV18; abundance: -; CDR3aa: CASSPSWEDTGELFF; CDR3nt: TGTGCCAGCTCACCTTCTTGGGAGGACACCGGGGAGCTGTTTTTT
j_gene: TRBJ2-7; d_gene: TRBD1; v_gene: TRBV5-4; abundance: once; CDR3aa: CASSGTGSWNEQYF; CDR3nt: TGTGCCAGCAGCGGGACAGGGTCATGGAACGAGCAGTACTTC
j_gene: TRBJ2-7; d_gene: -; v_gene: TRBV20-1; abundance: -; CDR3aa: CSARTRSEQYF; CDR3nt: TGCAGTGCTAGGACTCGGAGCGAGCAGTACTTC
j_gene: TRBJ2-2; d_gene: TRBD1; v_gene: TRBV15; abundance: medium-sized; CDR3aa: CATSRGQGGGELFF; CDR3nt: TGTGCCACCAGCCGCGGACAGGGTGGCGGGGAGCTGTTTTTT
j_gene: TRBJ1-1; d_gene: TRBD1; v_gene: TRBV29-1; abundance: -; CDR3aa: CSVPDLTGAPEAFF; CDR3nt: TGCAGCGTTCCCGATTTGACAGGGGCACCTGAAGCTTTCTTT
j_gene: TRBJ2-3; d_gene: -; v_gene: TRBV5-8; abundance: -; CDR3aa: CASSLLASLGTDTQYF; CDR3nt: TGTGCCAGCAGCTTGCTTGCTAGCTTAGGCACAGATACGCAGTATTTT
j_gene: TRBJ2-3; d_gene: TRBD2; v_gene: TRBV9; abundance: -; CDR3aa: CASSPFSGSGDTQYF; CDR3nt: TGTGCCAGCAGCCCATTTAGCGGGAGCGGAGATACGCAGTATTTT
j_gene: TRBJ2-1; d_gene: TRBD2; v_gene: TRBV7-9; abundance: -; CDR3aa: CASSLGGGHEQFF; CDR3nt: TGTGCCAGCAGCTTAGGGGGGGGTCATGAGCAGTTCTTC
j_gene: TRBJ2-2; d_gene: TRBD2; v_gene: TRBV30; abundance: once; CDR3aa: CAWSTLAGGAGELFF; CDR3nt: TGTGCCTGGAGTACTCTAGCGGGGGGCGCCGGGGAGCTGTTTTTT
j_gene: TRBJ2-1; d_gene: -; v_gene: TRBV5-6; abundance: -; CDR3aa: CASSRAYNEQFF; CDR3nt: TGTGCCAGCAGCCGGGCCTACAATGAGCAGTTCTTC
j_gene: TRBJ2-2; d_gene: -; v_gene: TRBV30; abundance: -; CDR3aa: CAWGRDTGELFF; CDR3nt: TGTGCCTGGGGCAGGGACACCGGGGAGCTGTTTTTT
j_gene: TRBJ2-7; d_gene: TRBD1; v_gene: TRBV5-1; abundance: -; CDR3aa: CASSLDRGTGDEQYF; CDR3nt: TGCGCCAGCAGCTTGGACAGGGGAACAGGTGACGAGCAGTACTTC
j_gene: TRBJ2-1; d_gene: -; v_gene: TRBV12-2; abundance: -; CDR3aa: CASRQTSSSSCEQFF; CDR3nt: TGTGCAAGTCGCCAGACTAGCTCCTCCTCTTGCGAGCAGTTCTTC
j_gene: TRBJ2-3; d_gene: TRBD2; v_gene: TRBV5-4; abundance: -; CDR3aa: CASSATRGGLNTQYF; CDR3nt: TGTGCCAGCAGTGCTACCCGGGGGGGCCTAAATACGCAGTATTTT